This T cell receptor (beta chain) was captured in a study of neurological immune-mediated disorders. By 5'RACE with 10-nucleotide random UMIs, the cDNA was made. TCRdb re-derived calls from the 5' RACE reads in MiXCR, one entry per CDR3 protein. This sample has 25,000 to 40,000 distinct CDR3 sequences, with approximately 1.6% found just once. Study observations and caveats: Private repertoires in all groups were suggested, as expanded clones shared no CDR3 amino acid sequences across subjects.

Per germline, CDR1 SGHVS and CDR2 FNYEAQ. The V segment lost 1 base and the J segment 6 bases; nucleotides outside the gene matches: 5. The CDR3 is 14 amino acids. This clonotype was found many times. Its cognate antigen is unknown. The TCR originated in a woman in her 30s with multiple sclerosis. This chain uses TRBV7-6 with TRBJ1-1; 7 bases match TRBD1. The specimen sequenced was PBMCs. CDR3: CASSLVTGDAEAFF. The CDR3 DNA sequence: TGTGCCAGCAGCTTAGTAACAGGGGATGCTGAAGCTTTCTTT.